The 32 T cell receptor beta chains below were found in one sample sequenced in a study of T cell clones after liver transplantation. Profiling relied on immunoSEQ multiplex PCR, and the TCRdb table lists in-frame clones only, not all of them. The table lists about 53,000 clones, about four fifths of them singletons. Sequenced here: CD4+ T cells from blood, sampled before liver transplant. The receptor set was obtained from a human donor who received a liver transplant.

This clone turned up a few times. The chain combines TRBV4-1 with TRBJ1-1; D is unclear. V was shortened by 0 bases and J by 7 bases, with 15 bases between the two germline ends. The CDR3 totals 15 residues. Germline V lookup: CDR1 MGHRA, CDR2 YSYEKL. DNA of the CDR3: TGCGCCAGCAGCCAAGACAGGCCGGGTTCGGTTGAAGCTTTCTTT. Amino acids: CASSQDRPGSVEAFF.

The chain couples TRBV7-9 to TRBJ1-1; 8 bases line up with TRBD1. Trimming at V came to 0 bases and at J to 1 base, leaving 4 bases not matched to a gene. Germline lookup yields CDR1 SEHNR and CDR2 FQNEAQ (reference sequence). The CDR3 loop spans 16 amino acids. For the CDR3, the DNA is TGTGCCAGCAGCTTAGCGAGACAGGGGTGGAACACTGAAGCTTTCTTT. Its protein product is CASSLARQGWNTEAFF.

V usage is TRBV20-1 and J usage is TRBJ2-3; the D call may be TRBD1 or TRBD2 (5 bases each). The CDR3 is 10 amino acids. With 3 bases removed from V and 13 bases from J, the gap between germline ends came to 11 bases. Per the germline V gene, CDR1 is DFQATT and CDR2 is SNEGSKA (reference sequence). The CDR3 reads CSARRMGEYF. The DNA of the CDR3 is TGCAGTGCTAGGCGGATGGGGGAGTATTTT.

The chain carries TRBV11-2 and TRBJ2-3; D perhaps matches TRBD2 (5 bases). V was clipped by 1 base and J by 0 bases, with 11 bases between them. CDR3 length: 16 amino acids. The germline V gene has CDR1 SGHAT and CDR2 FQNNGV. This CDR3 is CASSLGASSSTDTQYF. The CDR3, as DNA: TGTGCCAGCAGCTTAGGGGCTAGCAGTAGCACAGATACGCAGTATTTT.

This sequence joins TRBV10-3 and TRBJ2-1; TRBD2 agrees at 7 bases. CDR3 length equals 20 residues. Unmatched junction bases numbered 16, after V lost 2 bases and J lost 0 bases. The germline V gene has CDR1 ENHRY and CDR2 SYGVKD. The CDR3 bases are TGTGCCATCAGTGAGGGGTTCGGTAAAGGAGCGGGGAGCTCCTACAATGAGCAGTTCTTC. Translating it yields CAISEGFGKGAGSSYNEQFF.

The chain recombines TRBV7-2 with TRBJ1-2; tentatively, D is TRBD1 (6 bases). Trimming took 5 bases from V and 5 from J, leaving 9 bases between them. CDR1 is SGHTA and CDR2 is FQGNSA in the germline V gene. This CDR3 contains 12 residues. The CDR3 bases are TGTGCCAGCAGCGTACAGGGTTATGGCTACACCTTC. This translates into CASSVQGYGYTF. The full variable domain, with the rest looked up from reference TRBV7-2 and TRBJ1-2, is GAGVSQSPSNKVTEKGKDVELRCDPISGHTALYWYRQSLGQGLEFLIYFQGNSAPDKSGLPSDRFSAERTGGSVSTLTIQRTQQEDSAVYLCASSVQGYGYTFGSGTRLTVV.

This clone was detected only a few times. This chain links TRBV4-1 with TRBJ2-3; TRBD2 matches at 9 bases. V dropped 3 bases and J dropped 3; count of bases not matched to a gene: 19. This CDR3 has 20 residues. Germline V CDR1 and CDR2: MGHRA, YSYEKL. The CDR3 nucleotides are TGCGCCAGCAGCCAGCCACGCCTAGCGGGGCCTCAGGGTAGAACAGATACGCAGTATTTT. This encodes CASSQPRLAGPQGRTDTQYF.

This CDR3 is CASSQEDHNSYEQYF. Here the CDR3 DNA reads TGCGCCAGCAGCCAAGAAGACCACAACTCCTACGAGCAGTACTTC. V gene TRBV4-3 combines with J gene TRBJ2-7; D unresolved. Trimming pared 0 bases from V and 0 bases from J, leaving 9 bases between. The CDR3 has 15 amino acids. Germline CDR1 and CDR2: LGHNA and YSLEER.

V is TRBV7-2 and J is TRBJ2-5; a possible D gene is TRBD1 (5 bases). The V gene lost 0 bases and the J gene lost 5 bases, with 13 bases spanning the gap. Germline V gives CDR1 SGHTA, CDR2 FQGNSA. This CDR3 has 15 amino acids. The CDR3 sequence is CASSLAGSGSETQYF. Written as DNA, the CDR3 is TGTGCCAGCAGCTTAGCGGGGTCAGGGTCGGAGACCCAGTACTTC. The entire variable domain, with the rest obtained from reference TRBV7-2 and TRBJ2-5, is as follows: GAGVSQSPSNKVTEKGKDVELRCDPISGHTALYWYRQSLGQGLEFLIYFQGNSAPDKSGLPSDRFSAERTGGSVSTLTIQRTQQEDSAVYLCASSLAGSGSETQYFGPGTRLLVL.

In the case of this clone: This CDR3 is also generated by other DNA sequences in the sample. This rearrangement joins TRBV5-1 to TRBJ2-7; 8 bases agree with TRBD1. The CDR3 is 14 residues long. Germline CDR1 is SGHRS and CDR2 is YFSETQ. The V segment lost 0 bases and the J segment 4 bases; nucleotides outside the gene matches: 3. The DNA for the CDR3 is TGCGCCAGCAGCTTGGGTCAGGGGGCATACGAGCAGTACTTC. It yields the protein CASSLGQGAYEQYF.

The V call is TRBV6-5, the J call TRBJ1-3; D not certain. Germline lookup yields CDR1 MNHEY and CDR2 SVGAGI. V was trimmed by 5 bases and J by 0 bases, leaving 5 bases between them. The CDR3 consists of 13 residues. The CDR3 DNA sequence: TGTGCCAGCAGTCGGACCTCTGGAAACACCATATATTTT. Protein sequence: CASSRTSGNTIYF.

This clone has only a few counts. The rearrangement links TRBV28 to TRBJ2-7, with 10 bases that match TRBD1. With V trimmed by 6 bases and J by 4 bases, 9 bases remained unmatched. CDR1 and CDR2 from the germline V gene are MDHEN and SYDVKM. The CDR3 has 15 amino acids. The chain's CDR3 is CASSDPGQGIYEQYF. For the CDR3, the DNA is TGTGCCAGCAGCGATCCGGGACAGGGGATTTACGAGCAGTACTTC.

In this sample, this clone turned up once. This chain links TRBV5-4 with TRBJ2-3; 8 bases are a match to TRBD2. Trimming removed 4 bases from V and 6 bases from J; junction bases left unmatched: 7. This CDR3 region has 14 residues. Per germline, CDR1 SGHNT and CDR2 YYREEE (reference sequence). The CDR3 sequence is CASSTGGVLDTQYF. The DNA for the CDR3 is TGTGCCAGCAGCACCGGGGGGGTTTTGGATACGCAGTATTTT.

The chain carries TRBV11-2 and TRBJ2-1; 15 positions match TRBD2. The CDR3 runs to 15 residues. The junction had 2 bases not matched to a gene; V was cut back by 4 bases and J by 7 bases. Germline CDR1 is SGHAT and CDR2 is FQNNGV. CDR3 sequence: CASSWTSGGENEQFF. The DNA for the CDR3 is TGTGCCAGCAGCTGGACTAGCGGGGGGGAAAATGAGCAGTTCTTC.

The genes are TRBV6-7 and TRBJ1-3; D ambiguous. TRBV6-7 is an open reading frame whose function is uncertain. Trimming left V 2 bases short and J 2 bases short, with 10 bases between. The CDR3 spans 15 residues. CDR3 amino acids: CASSYKPPPGNTIYF. CDR3 in DNA: TGTGCCAGCAGTTACAAGCCCCCTCCTGGAAACACCATATATTTT.

The rearrangement links TRBV5-1 to TRBJ2-5; TRBD1 might be the D (5 bases). Per germline, CDR1 SGHRS and CDR2 YFSETQ. V shed 1 base and J shed 4 bases, with 14 bases lying between them. The CDR3 is 15 amino acids. In nucleotides, the CDR3 is TGCGCCAGCAGCTTGTCGGTGGGGCGCGCAGAGACCCAGTACTTC. Amino acid sequence: CASSLSVGRAETQYF.

This clone was seen a handful of times. This rearrangement joins TRBV7-2 to TRBJ1-1; no firm D call. The CDR3 runs to 14 residues. Germline CDR1 SGHTA, CDR2 FQGNSA. The ends were cut back, 1 base at V and 1 base at J, with 7 bases in the middle. The CDR3 reads CASSLGPGNTEAFF. In DNA form, the CDR3 reads TGTGCCAGCAGCTTAGGCCCGGGGAACACTGAAGCTTTCTTT.

This rearrangement joins TRBV5-6 to TRBJ2-7; D ambiguous. V dropped 2 bases and J dropped 0 bases, with 9 bases sitting between them. Germline CDR1 is SGHDT and CDR2 is YYEEEE. There are 14 residues in the CDR3. CDR3 in DNA: TGTGCCAGCAGCTTTCGACCCGGCTCCTACGAGCAGTACTTC. Its translation: CASSFRPGSYEQYF.

This chain connects TRBV5-1 to TRBJ1-1; D remains unclear. This CDR3 spans 13 amino acids. V dropped 4 bases and J dropped 1 base, with 8 bases sitting between them. CDR1 is SGHRS, CDR2 YFSETQ, per germline. In nucleotides, the CDR3 is TGCGCCAGCAGCGTCACAACGAACACTGAAGCTTTCTTT. Encoded protein: CASSVTTNTEAFF.

The chain recombines TRBV5-6 with TRBJ1-5; TRBD1 is a possible D gene (5 bases). V lost 1 base and J lost 0, with 5 bases in between. This CDR3 is built from 14 residues. Germline V gene lookup returns CDR1 SGHDT and CDR2 YYEEEE. CDR3 coding DNA: TGTGCCAGCAGCTTGAGGGGTAGCAATCAGCCCCAGCATTTT. It yields the protein CASSLRGSNQPQHF.

The gene calls are TRBV5-1 and TRBJ1-6; TRBD1 matches at 7 bases. The CDR3 loop spans 14 amino acids. After removal of 1 base from V and 10 bases from J, the junction contained 5 bases not matched to a gene. Germline CDR1 reads SGHRS; CDR2 reads YFSETQ. For the CDR3, the DNA is TGCGCCAGCAGCTTGTCAGGGGGGGCATCACCCCTCCACTTT. This codes for CASSLSGGASPLHF.

The rearrangement uses TRBV10-3 and TRBJ2-2; maybe TRBD1 (5 bases). This CDR3 spans 14 amino acids. Per germline, CDR1 ENHRY and CDR2 SYGVKD. With 3 bases removed from V and 5 bases from J, the gap between germline ends came to 10 bases. The CDR3 loop reads CAISDSGKTGELFF. CDR3 nucleotides: TGTGCCATCAGTGATTCAGGGAAGACCGGGGAGCTGTTTTTT.

This chain connects TRBV9 to TRBJ2-3; 9 nucleotides line up with TRBD2. With 0 bases clipped from V and 4 bases from J, the junction kept 12 bases outside the gene matches. Germline CDR1 is SGDLS and CDR2 is YYNGEE. The CDR3 contains 18 residues. In DNA, the CDR3 is TGTGCCAGCAGCGTAGAGGGGAGGATGGGACTAGCTTCAGATACGCAGTATTTT. It specifies CASSVEGRMGLASDTQYF. Full variable domain (outside the CDR3, taken from reference TRBV9 and TRBJ2-3): DSGVTQTPKHLITATGQRVTLRCSPRSGDLSVYWYQQSLDQGLQFLIQYYNGEERAKGNILERFSAQQFPDLHSELNLSSLELGDSALYFCASSVEGRMGLASDTQYFGPGTRLTVL.

CDR3 sequence reads: CASSLGSPGTASYEQYF. The CDR3 DNA reads as TGTGCCAGCAGCTTAGGGAGTCCCGGGACAGCCTCCTACGAGCAGTACTTC. The chain couples TRBV7-2 to TRBJ2-7, with TRBD1 matching 7 bases. The CDR3 is 17 residues long. Looked up from germline, CDR1 is SGHTA and CDR2 is FQGNSA. With 1 base clipped from V and 0 bases from J, the junction kept 9 bases outside the gene matches.

The chain is built from TRBV11-3 and TRBJ2-3; 8 bases are shared with TRBD2. Germline V gene sequence: CDR1 SGHNT, CDR2 YENEEA. The CDR3 loop spans 14 amino acids. J lost 1 base, V lost 5 bases, and 2 bases had no gene match. Here the CDR3 reads CASSMTSGTDTQYF. CDR3 in DNA: TGTGCCAGCAGCATGACTAGCGGCACAGATACGCAGTATTTT.

This clone has a handful of counts. The gene calls are TRBV29-1 and TRBJ1-2, with 7 nucleotides matching TRBD1. Per the germline V gene, CDR1 is SQVTM and CDR2 is ANQGSEA. The CDR3 consists of 14 residues. Trimming removed 0 bases from V and 4 bases from J; junction bases left unmatched: 5. The CDR3 DNA sequence: TGCAGCGTTGAAGAAGGCAGGGGGTCCTATGGCTACACCTTC. Translating it yields CSVEEGRGSYGYTF.

V gene TRBV6-1 combines with J gene TRBJ2-7; 7 bases agree with TRBD2. CDR3 length: 13 residues. The germline gives CDR1 MNHNS, CDR2 SASEGT. V was clipped by 8 bases and J by 0 bases; unmatched bases: 4. This CDR3 reads CASLPGGSYEQYF. In nucleotides, the CDR3 is TGTGCCAGCCTACCGGGGGGCTCCTACGAGCAGTACTTC.

This chain uses TRBV7-3 with TRBJ2-2; 7 positions agree with TRBD2. CDR3 length equals 16 residues. The germline CDR1 and CDR2 sequences are SGHTA and FQGTGA. After removal of 1 base from V and 0 bases from J, the junction contained 2 bases not matched to a gene. Here the CDR3 DNA reads TGTGCCAGCAGCTTAATCCGGGGGGCGAACACCGGGGAGCTGTTTTTT. It encodes CASSLIRGANTGELFF.

Only one count was recorded for this clone. The chain employs TRBV28 and TRBJ1-2, with 7 nucleotides matching TRBD1. Germline V gene sequence: CDR1 MDHEN, CDR2 SYDVKM. The CDR3 contains 16 residues. V lost 2 bases to trimming and J lost 0 bases; unmatched junction nucleotides: 6. The CDR3 reads CASSLKGARSNYGYTF. CDR3 sequence (DNA): TGTGCCAGCAGTTTAAAGGGGGCGCGTTCTAACTATGGCTACACCTTC.

This chain joins TRBV5-1 and TRBJ2-7; 8 bases line up with TRBD2. With V trimmed by 3 bases and J by 2 bases, 7 bases remained unmatched. From germline, CDR1 is SGHRS and CDR2 YFSETQ. This CDR3 region has 15 residues. The CDR3 nucleotides are TGCGCCAGCAGCTCGCCGGGGGGGCTAGCCTACGAGCAGTACTTC. Translation gives CASSSPGGLAYEQYF.

The chain recombines TRBV5-1 with TRBJ2-5, with TRBD2 matching 9 bases. V dropped 5 bases and J dropped 0; count of bases not matched to a gene: 5. CDR3 length: 15 amino acids. CDR1 and CDR2 from the germline V gene are SGHRS and YFSETQ. The CDR3 nucleotides are TGCGCCAGCAGTGGAACTAGCGGGTACCAAGAGACCCAGTACTTC. This codes for CASSGTSGYQETQYF.

The chain employs TRBV18 and TRBJ2-4, with D perhaps matching TRBD1 (6 bases). The CDR3 sequence is 15 residues long. V lost 6 bases to trimming and J lost 1 base, with 13 bases between them. CDR1 and CDR2 from the germline V gene are KGHSH and LQKENI. As DNA, the CDR3 is TGTGCCAGCTCGCGGACAGCAGATGCCAAAAACATTCAGTACTTC. Protein product: CASSRTADAKNIQYF.